This TCR beta chain was recorded in a study of blood T cell repertoires in COVID-19. Study-level background: The samples span acute and convalescent COVID-19 from the United States, Italy and Spain.

The trim removed 5 bases at V and 8 bases at J, leaving 12 bases unmatched. Germline V gene lookup returns CDR1 MDHEN and CDR2 SYDVKM. This CDR3 has 15 residues. In the source study's methods: It was from reference gene primer amplification that nucleated cell counts were estimated. Only in-frame clones appear in the TCRdb table, and some are missing; sequencing was by immunoSEQ multiplex PCR. For V, J and clone size, that table is used; D and trimming come from the DNA. The data contain about 250,000 clones, 80% to 95% of them singletons. During active infection, Seattle patients enrolled and were then monitored through disease.

This clonotype was obtained from a man aged 25 to 40 with COVID-19, enrolled during active disease. The chain employs TRBV28 and TRBJ1-2; TRBD1 agrees at 9 bases. Specimen: peripheral blood. For the CDR3, the DNA is TGTGCCAGCAGTCCTGCCGGGACAGGGTTGGGAGGCTACACCTTC. As protein: CASSPAGTGLGGYTF.